These T cell receptor beta chains were read from a single sample in a study of PD-L1 blockade in urothelial cancer. Produced via immunoSEQ multiplex PCR; TCRdb's table is partial and in-frame only. There are fewer than 45,000 clones in the sample; around 83% occur only once, and about a sixth lies in the top ten. The specimen comprised PBMCs, sampled around atezolizumab (anti-PD-L1) treatment. These TCRs come from a man in his 60s with urothelial cancer. Each CDR3 is given with its conserved first and last residue. The D gene is left open where the match is weak. Clone size, where shown, is once, few, many, or a class for clones that have expanded.

clone_size,v_call,j_call,d_call,cdr3_aa,cdr3_nt
.,TRBV28,TRBJ2-7,.,CASSLLNPQREQYF,TGTGCCAGCAGTCTCCTTAACCCCCAGCGCGAGCAGTACTTC
.,TRBV10-2,TRBJ1-2,.,CASSEPDPRDGYTF,TGCGCCAGCAGTGAGCCGGACCCGAGGGATGGCTACACCTTC
.,TRBV15,TRBJ2-7,TRBD1,CATGTGIAYEQYF,TGTGCCACCGGGACAGGGATAGCCTACGAGCAGTACTTC
.,TRBV5-1,TRBJ2-3,.,CASSSGHFTDTQYF,TGCGCCAGCAGCTCTGGACATTTCACAGATACGCAGTATTTT
.,TRBV7-2,TRBJ2-4,TRBD2,CASSLAQRGGNIQYF,TGTGCCAGCAGCTTAGCTCAGCGGGGGGGTAACATTCAGTACTTC
.,TRBV9,TRBJ1-4,TRBD1,CASSVAGGDRENEKLFF,TGTGCCAGCAGCGTAGCCGGAGGGGACAGGGAAAATGAAAAACTGTTTTTT
.,TRBV6-6,TRBJ2-7,TRBD1,CASKKGALSYEQYF,TGTGCCAGCAAGAAGGGGGCGCTCTCCTACGAGCAGTACTTC
.,TRBV10-1,TRBJ1-1,.,CASSTGLNTEAFF,TGCGCCAGCAGTACAGGTTTGAACACTGAAGCTTTCTTT
.,TRBV6-1,TRBJ2-3,.,CASSQGGGGTDTQYF,TGTGCCAGCAGCCAAGGGGGGGGCGGCACAGATACGCAGTATTTT
.,TRBV2,TRBJ1-1,TRBD1,CASSGGWTGRAFF,TGTGCCAGCAGTGGAGGGTGGACAGGGAGAGCTTTCTTT
.,TRBV7-6,TRBJ2-3,TRBD1,CASSSLTGTAPFSQYF,TGTGCCAGCAGCTCGCTTACCGGGACAGCTCCGTTCTCGCAGTATTTT
.,TRBV7-9,TRBJ2-3,TRBD1,CASSRGDRPTDTQYF,TGTGCCAGCAGCCGTGGGGACAGACCAACAGATACGCAGTATTTT
few,TRBV11-2,TRBJ1-2,TRBD1,CASSPLDRAWPLF,TGTGCCAGCAGCCCCCTCGACAGGGCCTGGCCCCTATTC
.,TRBV2,TRBJ2-7,.,CASSDDFRGRGF,TGTGCCAGCAGTGATGATTTCAGGGGAAGGGGCTTC
once,TRBV7-2,TRBJ1-3,.,CASSLGVRASSGNTIYF,TGTGCCAGCAGCTTAGGGGTCAGGGCTAGCTCTGGAAACACCATATATTTT
once,TRBV28,TRBJ2-1,TRBD2,CASSPRGSGRSNEQFF,TGTGCCAGCAGTCCCCGGGGTAGCGGGAGATCCAATGAGCAGTTCTTC
.,TRBV5-6,TRBJ2-5,.,CASSPSRALGETQYF,TGTGCCAGCAGCCCGTCCAGGGCGCTGGGGGAGACCCAGTACTTC
.,TRBV19,TRBJ2-3,.,CASSIPERQSTDTQYF,TGTGCCAGTAGTATCCCGGAAAGACAAAGCACAGATACGCAGTATTTT
.,TRBV27,TRBJ1-1,.,CASSLGRGNTEAFF,TGTGCCAGCAGTTTGGGCAGGGGGAACACTGAAGCTTTCTTT
once,TRBV30,TRBJ2-1,.,CAWSLLSGYNEQFF,TGTGCCTGGAGTCTCCTTTCGGGTTACAATGAGCAGTTCTTC
.,TRBV6-1,TRBJ1-2,.,CASRRGGGGYTF,TGTGCCAGCAGGAGGGGGGGAGGAGGCTACACCTTC
.,TRBV11-3,TRBJ2-2,.,CASSLGGETTGELFF,TGTGCCAGCAGCTTAGGAGGTGAAACAACCGGGGAGCTGTTTTTT